The rows below give T cell receptor beta chains drawn from one sample of a study of monozygotic twins with inflammatory bowel disease. TCRdb re-analyzed the 5' RACE reads; it lists each CDR3 protein once, without DNA. The table lists approximately 330,000 distinct CDR3 sequences. The specimen was blood. These TCRs come from a human donor with ulcerative colitis or Crohn's disease, or a healthy co-twin of an affected twin (not recorded which). CDR3s include the opening cysteine and the closing phenylalanine or tryptophan. Fields, in order: V gene, J gene, CDR3 protein.

>TRBV5-1|TRBJ1-1
CASSLGQRGTEAFF
>TRBV12-3/TRBV12-4|TRBJ1-5
CASRAPGTGVSLSNQPQHF
>TRBV6-1|TRBJ1-5
CASRGPGQGLGQPQHF
>TRBV7-9|TRBJ2-4
CASSFFGGAENMQYF
>TRBV10-2|TRBJ2-5
CASSDEGAETQYF
>TRBV6-5|TRBJ2-7
CASSSPVSYEQYF
>TRBV4-3|TRBJ2-1
CASSQGGWEMSYNEQFF
>TRBV9|TRBJ2-3
CASSPRSGTSGPPDTQYF
>TRBV9|TRBJ2-7
CASSPRRALYEQYF
>TRBV4-1|TRBJ1-5
CASSQSQFQPQHF
>TRBV7-2|TRBJ2-4
CASSSPLVSLAKNIQYF
>TRBV10-1|TRBJ2-3
CASAGLAGPGDTQYF
>TRBV5-6|TRBJ1-2
CASSPTGVAEGYTF
>TRBV27|TRBJ1-5
CASSPQGVGNQPQHF
>TRBV5-1|TRBJ2-5
CASSLEASGETQYF
>TRBV6-2/TRBV6-3|TRBJ1-2
CASSYPGRAPDGYTF